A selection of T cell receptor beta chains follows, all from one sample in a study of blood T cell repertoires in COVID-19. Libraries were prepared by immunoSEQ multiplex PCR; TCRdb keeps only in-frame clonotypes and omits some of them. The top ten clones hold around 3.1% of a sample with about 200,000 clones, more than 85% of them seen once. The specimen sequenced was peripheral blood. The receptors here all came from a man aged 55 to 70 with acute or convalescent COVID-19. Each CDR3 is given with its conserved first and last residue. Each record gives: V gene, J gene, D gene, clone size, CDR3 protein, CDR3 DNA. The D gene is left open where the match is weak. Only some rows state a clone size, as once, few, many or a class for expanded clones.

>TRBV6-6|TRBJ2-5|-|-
CASRFGQETQYF
TGTGCCAGCAGATTCGGCCAAGAGACCCAGTACTTC
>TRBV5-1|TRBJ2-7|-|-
CASSLIVSPYEQYF
TGCGCCAGCAGCTTGATTGTCTCTCCCTACGAGCAGTACTTC
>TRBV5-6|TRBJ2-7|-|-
CASSPRNNRNNEQYF
TGTGCCAGCAGCCCCAGAAATAACAGGAATAACGAGCAGTACTTC
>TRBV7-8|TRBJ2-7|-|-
CASSLEGRLLSSYEQYF
TGTGCCAGCAGCTTAGAGGGGCGACTCCTGAGCTCCTACGAGCAGTACTTC
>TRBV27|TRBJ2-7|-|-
CASSPYLTYEQYF
TGTGCCAGCAGTCCATACTTAACCTACGAGCAGTACTTC
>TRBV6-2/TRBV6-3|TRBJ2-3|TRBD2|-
CASSKRGPTDTQYF
TGTGCCAGCAGCAAGCGGGGTCCCACAGATACGCAGTATTTT
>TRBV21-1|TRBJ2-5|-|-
CASSKAGQGGLLGKETQYF
TGTGCCAGCAGCAAAGCCGGACAGGGGGGTTTGTTGGGGAAAGAGACCCAGTACTTC
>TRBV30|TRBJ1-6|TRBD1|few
CAWSVGTGASPLHF
TGTGCCTGGAGTGTTGGGACAGGGGCCTCACCCCTCCACTTT
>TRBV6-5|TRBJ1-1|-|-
CASTSVLLTEAFF
TGTGCCAGCACCTCGGTATTACTCACTGAAGCTTTCTTT
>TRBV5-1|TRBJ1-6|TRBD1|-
CASSGDQGATPLHF
TGCGCCAGCAGCGGGGACCAGGGGGCGACGCCCCTCCACTTT
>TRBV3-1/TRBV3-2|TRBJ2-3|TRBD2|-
CASSQATSGGRDTQYF
TGTGCCAGCAGCCAAGCTACTAGCGGGGGTCGAGATACGCAGTATTTT
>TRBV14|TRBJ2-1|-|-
CASSHGGSYNEQFF
TGTGCCAGCAGCCACGGGGGTTCCTACAATGAGCAGTTCTTC
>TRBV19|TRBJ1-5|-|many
CASSTGPGRNQPQHF
TGTGCCAGTAGTACTGGTCCCGGTCGCAATCAGCCCCAGCATTTT
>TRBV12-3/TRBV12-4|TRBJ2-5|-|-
CASRGQGTQYF
TGTGCCAGCAGGGGCCAGGGCACCCAGTACTTC
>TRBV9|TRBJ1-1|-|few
CASSVGQVKITEAFF
TGTGCCAGCAGCGTAGGGCAGGTGAAAATCACTGAAGCTTTCTTT
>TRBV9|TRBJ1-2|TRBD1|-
CASSAIGTASYGYTF
TGTGCCAGCAGCGCGATCGGGACAGCTAGCTATGGCTACACCTTC
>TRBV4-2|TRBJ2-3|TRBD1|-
CASSQAGTGNTDTQYF
TGTGCCAGCAGCCAGGCTGGGACAGGGAACACAGATACGCAGTATTTT
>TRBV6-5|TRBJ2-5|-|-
CASTRGASQETQYF
TGTGCCAGCACCCGGGGGGCCTCCCAAGAGACCCAGTACTTC